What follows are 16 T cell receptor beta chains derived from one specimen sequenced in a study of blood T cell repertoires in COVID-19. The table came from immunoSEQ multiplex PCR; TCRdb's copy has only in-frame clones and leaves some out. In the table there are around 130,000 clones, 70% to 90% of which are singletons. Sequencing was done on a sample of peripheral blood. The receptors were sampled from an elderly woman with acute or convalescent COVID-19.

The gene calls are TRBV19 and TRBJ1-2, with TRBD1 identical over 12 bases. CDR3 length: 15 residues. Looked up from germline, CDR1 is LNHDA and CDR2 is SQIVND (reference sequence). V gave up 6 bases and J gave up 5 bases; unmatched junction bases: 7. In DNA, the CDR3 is TGTGCCAGTAGGGGACAGGGGGCTCTAGGGTATGGCTACACCTTC. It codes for CASRGQGALGYGYTF.

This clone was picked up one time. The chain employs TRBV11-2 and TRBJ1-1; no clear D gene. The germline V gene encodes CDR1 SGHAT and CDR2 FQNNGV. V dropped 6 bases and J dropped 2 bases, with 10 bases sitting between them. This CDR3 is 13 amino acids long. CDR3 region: CASRETANTEAFF. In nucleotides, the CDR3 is TGTGCCAGCAGGGAGACGGCCAACACTGAAGCTTTCTTT.

The CDR3 DNA follows: TGTGCCAGCAGCTTAACACAGCCTGGCGCTGAAGCTTTCTTT. It encodes CASSLTQPGAEAFF. The chain is built from TRBV7-3 and TRBJ1-1; D unclear. The CDR3 loop spans 14 amino acids. Germline V gives CDR1 SGHTA, CDR2 FQGTGA. V was shortened by 0 bases and J by 6 bases, with 11 bases between the two germline ends.

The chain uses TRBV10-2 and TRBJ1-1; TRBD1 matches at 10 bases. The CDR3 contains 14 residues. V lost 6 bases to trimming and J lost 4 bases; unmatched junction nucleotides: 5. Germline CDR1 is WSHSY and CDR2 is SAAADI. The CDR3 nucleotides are TGCGCCAGCAGGCTGACAGGGGGCCTCACTGAAGCTTTCTTT. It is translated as CASRLTGGLTEAFF.

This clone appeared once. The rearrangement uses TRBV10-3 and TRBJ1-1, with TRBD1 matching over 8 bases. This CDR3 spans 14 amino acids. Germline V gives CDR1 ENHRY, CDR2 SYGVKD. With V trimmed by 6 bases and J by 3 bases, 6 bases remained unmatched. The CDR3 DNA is TGTGCCATCAGGAACAGGGGGTCGGACACTGAAGCTTTCTTT. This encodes CAIRNRGSDTEAFF.

CDR3 loop: CAWGGQSDEQYF. As DNA, the CDR3 is TGTGCCTGGGGAGGACAGTCCGACGAGCAGTACTTC. The rearrangement uses TRBV30 and TRBJ2-7, with D possibly being TRBD1 (6 bases). The CDR3 has 12 amino acids. Germline-derived CDR1 and CDR2 are GTSNPN and SVGIG (reference sequence). V was clipped by 5 bases and J by 5 bases, with 13 bases between them.

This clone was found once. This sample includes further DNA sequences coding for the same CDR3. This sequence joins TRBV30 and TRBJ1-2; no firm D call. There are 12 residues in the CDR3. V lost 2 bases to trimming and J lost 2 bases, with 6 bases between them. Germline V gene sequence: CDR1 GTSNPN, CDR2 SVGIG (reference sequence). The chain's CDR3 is CAWSTGNYGYTF. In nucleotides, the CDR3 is TGTGCCTGGAGTACGGGGAACTATGGCTACACCTTC.

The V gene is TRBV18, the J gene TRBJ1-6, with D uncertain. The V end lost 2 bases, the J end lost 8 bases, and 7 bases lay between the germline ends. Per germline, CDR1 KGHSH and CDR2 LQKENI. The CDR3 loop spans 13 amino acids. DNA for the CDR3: TGTGCCAGCTCACCAGACGGAGATTCACCCCTCCACTTT. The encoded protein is CASSPDGDSPLHF.

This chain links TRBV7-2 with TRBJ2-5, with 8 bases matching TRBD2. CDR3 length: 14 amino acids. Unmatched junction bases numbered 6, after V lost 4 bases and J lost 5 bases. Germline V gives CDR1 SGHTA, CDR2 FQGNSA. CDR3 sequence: CASSSAAGAETQYF. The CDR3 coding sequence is TGTGCCAGCAGCTCGGCAGCGGGGGCTGAGACCCAGTACTTC.

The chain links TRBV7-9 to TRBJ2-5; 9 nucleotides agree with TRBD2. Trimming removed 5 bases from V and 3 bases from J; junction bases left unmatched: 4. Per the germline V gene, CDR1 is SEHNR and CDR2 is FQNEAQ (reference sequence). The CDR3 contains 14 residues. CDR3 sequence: CASSPLAGKETQYF. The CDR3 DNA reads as TGTGCCAGCAGCCCTCTAGCGGGGAAAGAGACCCAGTACTTC.

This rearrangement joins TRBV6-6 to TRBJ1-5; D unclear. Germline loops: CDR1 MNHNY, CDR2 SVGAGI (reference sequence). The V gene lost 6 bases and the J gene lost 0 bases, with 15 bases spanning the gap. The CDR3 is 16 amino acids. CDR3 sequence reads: CASSLSPGNSNQPQHF. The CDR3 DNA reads TGTGCCAGCAGCCTGAGCCCCGGGAATAGCAATCAGCCCCAGCATTTT.

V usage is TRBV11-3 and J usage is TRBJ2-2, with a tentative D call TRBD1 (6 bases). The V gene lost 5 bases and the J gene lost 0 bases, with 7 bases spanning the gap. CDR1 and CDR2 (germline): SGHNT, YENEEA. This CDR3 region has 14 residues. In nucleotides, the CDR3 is TGTGCCAGCAGCGGGGGCCCGAACACCGGGGAGCTGTTTTTT. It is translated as CASSGGPNTGELFF.

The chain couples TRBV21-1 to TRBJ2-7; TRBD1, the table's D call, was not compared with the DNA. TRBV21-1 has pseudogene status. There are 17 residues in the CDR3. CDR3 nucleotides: TGTGCCAGCACTCCCTATGCGGGGGGACAGGGGGCTTACGAGCAGTACTTC. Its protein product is CASTPYAGGQGAYEQYF.

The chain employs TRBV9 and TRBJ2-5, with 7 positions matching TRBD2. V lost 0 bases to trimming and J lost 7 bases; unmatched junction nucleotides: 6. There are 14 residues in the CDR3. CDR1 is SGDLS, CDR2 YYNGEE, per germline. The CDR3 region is CASSVGLGRGTQYF. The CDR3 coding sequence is TGTGCCAGCAGCGTAGGTCTGGGGAGGGGGACCCAGTACTTC.

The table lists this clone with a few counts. The chain's CDR3 is CASSEGQDPNYGYTF. The CDR3 region has the DNA TGTGCCAGCAGTGAAGGACAGGACCCAAACTATGGCTACACCTTC. The genes are TRBV6-1 and TRBJ1-2, with D possibly TRBD1 on 6 matching bases. This CDR3 contains 15 residues. V lost 1 base and J lost 2, with 11 bases in between. CDR1 is MNHNS, CDR2 SASEGT, per germline.

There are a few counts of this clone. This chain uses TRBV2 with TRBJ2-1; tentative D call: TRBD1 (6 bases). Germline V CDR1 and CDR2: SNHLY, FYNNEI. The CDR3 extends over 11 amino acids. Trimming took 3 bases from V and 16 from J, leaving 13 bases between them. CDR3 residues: CASSDGRTDFF. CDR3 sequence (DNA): TGTGCCAGCAGTGATGGTCGGACAGACTTCTTC. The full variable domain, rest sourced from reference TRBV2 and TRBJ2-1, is EPEVTQTPSHQVTQMGQEVILRCVPISNHLYFYWYRQILGQKVEFLVSFYNNEISEKSEIFDDQFSVERPDGSNFTLKIRSTKLEDSAMYFCASSDGRTDFFGPGTRLTVL.